This TCR beta chain is from a study of cytomegalovirus exposure and HLA in healthy donors. Background on the study: Previous work identified roughly 120 million unique TCR beta sequences from roughly 180 million T cells. General study findings and limits: A later analysis reportedly found that, within productive TCRs, an Asian-associated ancestry cluster had fewer N-insertions than the mean observed across the approximately 700 donors.

This clone was seen once. The antigen is undetermined. Primers for the PCR totalled 60 Vbeta and 13 Jbeta. Generated by immunoSEQ multiplex PCR, the TCRdb table keeps only in-frame clones and is missing some. The sample has some 130,000 clones; around 79% are singletons. This sequence was found in a female donor in good health and CMV-seronegative. The material sequenced was PBMCs.

CDR3 coding DNA: TGTGCCAGCAGTTACTCGATAGGCAGGGAGGGCGAGCAGTACTTC. Amino acids: CASSYSIGREGEQYF. The chain is built from TRBV6-5 and TRBJ2-7, with 7 bases identical to TRBD2. Germline V lookup: CDR1 MNHEY, CDR2 SVGAGI. V trimming: 0 bases; J trimming: 6 bases; junction bases outside the gene matches: 8. This CDR3 region has 15 residues.